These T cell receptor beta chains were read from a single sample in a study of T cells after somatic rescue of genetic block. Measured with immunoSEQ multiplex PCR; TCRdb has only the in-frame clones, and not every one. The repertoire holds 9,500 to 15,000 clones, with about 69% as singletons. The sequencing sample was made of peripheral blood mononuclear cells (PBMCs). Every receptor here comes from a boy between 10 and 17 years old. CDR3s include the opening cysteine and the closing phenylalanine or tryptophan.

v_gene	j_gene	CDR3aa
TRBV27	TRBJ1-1	CASSFAQGITEAFF
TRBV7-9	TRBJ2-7	CASSPSTSPYEQYF
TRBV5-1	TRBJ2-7	CASSGTGDTYEQYF
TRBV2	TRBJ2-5	CASRWPSQETQYF
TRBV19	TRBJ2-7	CASSIAGYYEQYF
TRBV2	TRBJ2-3	CASSRFGLANTDTQYF
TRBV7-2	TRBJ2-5	CASSPHWGDRDF
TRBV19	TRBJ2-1	CASSMGFGDEQFF
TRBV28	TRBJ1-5	CASSNFPTNQPQHF
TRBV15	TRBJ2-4	CATSRTREGMDYF
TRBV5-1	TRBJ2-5	CASSQGPRHKETQYF
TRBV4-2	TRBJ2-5	CASSQDRGPWETQYF
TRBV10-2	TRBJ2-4	CASTSRASGNGVAKNIQYF
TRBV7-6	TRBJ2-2	CASSLVPGELFF
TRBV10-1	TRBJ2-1	CATVVAGKNNEQFF
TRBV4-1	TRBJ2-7	CASSQVPMDEQYF
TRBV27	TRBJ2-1	CASGPGSYNEQFF
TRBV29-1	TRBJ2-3	CSVGEGGHFADTQYF
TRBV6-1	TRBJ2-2	CASTAGGTGAGELFF
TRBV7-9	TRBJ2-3	CASSLEAGLLAQYF
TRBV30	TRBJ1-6	CAWKGDGSYNSPLHF
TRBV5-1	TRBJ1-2	CASSHGNSGYTF
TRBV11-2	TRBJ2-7	CASSPWEGRGYEQYF
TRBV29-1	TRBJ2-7	CSVGPPYPGRGPSYEQYF
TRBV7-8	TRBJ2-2	CASSLPGELFF
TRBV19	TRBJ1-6	CASSIPENSPLHF
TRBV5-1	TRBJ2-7	CASSPGLSYEQYF
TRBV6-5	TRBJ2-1	CASSSSGRRNNEQFF
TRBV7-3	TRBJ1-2	CASSLGQGGTNYGYTF
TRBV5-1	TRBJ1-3	CASSFDSSSFGNTIYF
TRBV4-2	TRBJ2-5	CASSQDDRGKETQYF
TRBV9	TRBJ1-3	CASSVVVAGNTIYF
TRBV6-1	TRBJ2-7	CASSLAGPTGAEQYF
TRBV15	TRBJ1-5	CATSRGGTGRNQPQHF
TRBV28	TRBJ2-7	CASSTRQPHSYEQYF
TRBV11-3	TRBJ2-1	CASSLEGGPYNEQFF
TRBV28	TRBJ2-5	CASSFTDWGTQYF
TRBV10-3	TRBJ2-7	CAIRDRVSYEQYF
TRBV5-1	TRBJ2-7	CASSLVLDEQYF
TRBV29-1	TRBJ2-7	CSVEGSGTNPYEQYF
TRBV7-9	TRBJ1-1	CASSFRDRGPVDTEAFF
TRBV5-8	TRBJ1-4	CASDPQETTNEKLFF
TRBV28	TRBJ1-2	CASSLFTWSYGYTF
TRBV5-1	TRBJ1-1	CASSLSGYEAFF
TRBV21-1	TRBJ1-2	CASSIAEKSGYTF
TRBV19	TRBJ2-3	CASSPWTGSTDTQYF
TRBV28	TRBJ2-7	CASSFGLAGYEQYF
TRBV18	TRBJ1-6	CASSERQANSPLHF
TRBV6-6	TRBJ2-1	CASRAVGGQYNEQFF
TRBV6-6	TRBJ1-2	CASSSTGRYGYTF
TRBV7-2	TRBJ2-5	CASSRQRFGETQYF
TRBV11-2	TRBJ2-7	CASSLPDRGAFYEQYF